This TCR beta chain is from a study of blood T cell repertoires in COVID-19. Study information: The United States, Italy and Spain supplied acute and convalescent COVID-19 samples. PBMCs, B-cell-depleted T cells, or T cells were the source of the cDNA or gDNA that made up the material.

This CDR3 has 13 residues. Per germline, CDR1 LNHDA and CDR2 SQIVND (reference sequence). The germline V and J ends were trimmed by 5 bases and 6 bases, with 11 bases remaining between them. Under the authors' procedure: From reference gene primer amplification, estimates of nucleated cell counts were derived. Clones were read by immunoSEQ multiplex PCR, and TCRdb kept only the in-frame ones, dropping some. Clone size and V and J calls were adopted from that table, with D and trimming inferred from the DNA. Of 140,000 to 150,000 clones in the sample, 87% were seen once. Sample: peripheral blood. This clonotype originated in an elderly man with acute or convalescent COVID-19. The chain employs TRBV19 and TRBJ1-5; weak D call: TRBD1 (5 bases). CDR3 nucleotide sequence: TGTGCCAGTAGTTTTCAGGGTGGTCAGCCCCAGCATTTT. The encoded protein is CASSFQGGQPQHF.